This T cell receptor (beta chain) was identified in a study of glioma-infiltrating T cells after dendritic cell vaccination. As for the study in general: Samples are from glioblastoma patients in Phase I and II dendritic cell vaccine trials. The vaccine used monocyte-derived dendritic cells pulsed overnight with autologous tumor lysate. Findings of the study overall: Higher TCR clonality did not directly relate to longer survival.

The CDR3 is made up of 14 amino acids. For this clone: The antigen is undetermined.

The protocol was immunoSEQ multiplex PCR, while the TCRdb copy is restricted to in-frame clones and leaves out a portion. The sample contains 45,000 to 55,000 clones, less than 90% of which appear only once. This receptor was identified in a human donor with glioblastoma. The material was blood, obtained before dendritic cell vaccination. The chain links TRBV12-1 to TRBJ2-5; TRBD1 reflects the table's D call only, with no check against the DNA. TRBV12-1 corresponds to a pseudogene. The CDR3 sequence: CASSFVRGLETQYF. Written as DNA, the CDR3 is TGTGCCAGCAGCTTTGTCAGGGGTCTGGAGACCCAGTACTTC.